This entry lists 25 T cell receptor beta chains sequenced from one sample in a study of cytomegalovirus exposure and HLA in healthy donors. The PCR was carried out with 60 Vbeta primers and 13 Jbeta primers. The method was immunoSEQ multiplex PCR; TCRdb's version includes in-frame clones alone and lacks a portion of them. The repertoire holds 120,000 to 150,000 clones, around 85% seen once, with under 3.5% in the top ten. Material for sequencing was PBMCs. The source of these receptors is a young woman in good health and CMV-seronegative.

The chain carries TRBV7-9 and TRBJ2-7; 7 bases line up with TRBD1. V lost 6 bases and J lost 0; bases outside the gene matches: 2. From germline, CDR1 is SEHNR and CDR2 FQNEAQ (reference sequence). This CDR3 has 13 residues. CDR3 protein: CASRGQYSYEQYF. The CDR3 nucleotides are TGTGCCAGCAGGGGACAGTACTCCTACGAGCAGTACTTC.

V is TRBV19 and J is TRBJ1-3, with TRBD1 identical over 8 bases. Germline lookup yields CDR1 LNHDA and CDR2 SQIVND (reference sequence). This CDR3 has 15 residues. The V segment lost 6 bases and the J segment 2 bases; nucleotides outside the gene matches: 6. This chain's CDR3 is CASSARQGTGNTIYF. Here the CDR3 DNA reads TGTGCCAGTAGCGCTAGACAGGGGACTGGAAACACCATATATTTT.

The J gene is TRBJ2-5, the V gene TRBV10-3; TRBD2 agrees at 10 bases. The CDR3 length is 16 residues. V was clipped by 4 bases and J by 7 bases; unmatched bases: 12. Germline V gene data show CDR1 as ENHRY and CDR2 as SYGVKD. Here the CDR3 DNA reads TGTGCCATCAGTGCCCAGCTAGCGGGGGTTCTCGGGACCCAGTACTTC. Amino acids: CAISAQLAGVLGTQYF.

The chain uses TRBV6-5 and TRBJ2-6; unclear D gene. CDR3 length: 13 residues. Trimming shortened V by 8 bases and J by 3 bases, and 8 bases separated the two germline ends. Germline V CDR1 and CDR2: MNHEY, SVGAGI. The CDR3 is CASGRGGANVLTF. In DNA form, the CDR3 reads TGTGCCAGCGGCCGTGGTGGGGCCAACGTCCTGACTTTC.

This clone showed up just once. The rearrangement links TRBV19 to TRBJ1-5; 7 nucleotides match TRBD1. The CDR3 is made up of 14 amino acids. CDR1 LNHDA and CDR2 SQIVND come from the germline V gene (reference sequence). Losses at the gene ends were 5 bases for V and 2 bases for J; bases not matched to a gene: 3. CDR3 amino acids: CASSFDRGNQPQHF. In DNA form, the CDR3 reads TGTGCCAGTAGTTTCGACAGGGGCAATCAGCCCCAGCATTTT.

The gene calls are TRBV27 and TRBJ2-7; perhaps TRBD2 as D (5 bases). From germline, CDR1 is MNHEY and CDR2 SMNVEV (reference sequence). The CDR3 runs 13 residues. Trimming cost V 3 bases and J 1 base, with 7 bases left between them. The chain's CDR3 is CASSFGESYEQYF. CDR3 coding DNA: TGTGCCAGCAGTTTTGGGGAGTCCTACGAGCAGTACTTC.

The rearrangement joins TRBV10-1 to TRBJ2-6, with D possibly matching TRBD1 (6 bases). Germline CDR1 is WNHNN and CDR2 is SYGVQD (reference sequence). Deletions cut 3 bases from V and 1 base from J, with 7 bases between. This CDR3 has 15 residues. CDR3 sequence (DNA): TGCGCCAGCAGTGAAGGGGGTTCTGGGGCCAACGTCCTGACTTTC. The encoded protein is CASSEGGSGANVLTF.

The rearrangement links TRBV27 to TRBJ1-4; perhaps TRBD1 as D (5 bases). The V gene's germline CDR1 is MNHEY and CDR2 SMNVEV (reference sequence). CDR3 size: 14 residues. With 2 bases removed from V and 5 bases from J, the gap between germline ends came to 9 bases. CDR3 sequence reads: CASSLVQANEKLFF. For the CDR3, the DNA is TGTGCCAGCAGTTTAGTACAGGCAAATGAAAAACTGTTTTTT.

Here the CDR3 reads CASSPRRRVPIYGYTF. CDR3 sequence (DNA): TGTGCCAGCAGCCCCCGTAGGCGGGTACCTATCTATGGCTACACCTTC. The J gene is TRBJ1-2, the V gene TRBV13; the D is unclear. Between the trimmed V and J ends, which lost 5 bases and 4 bases, there was a span of 20 bases. Germline CDR1 and CDR2: PRHDT and FYEKMQ (reference sequence). CDR3 length: 16 amino acids.

This rearrangement joins TRBV9 to TRBJ2-5, with TRBD2 matching 7 bases. This CDR3 has 15 residues. Germline CDR1 and CDR2: SGDLS and YYNGEE. V gave up 0 bases and J gave up 2 bases; unmatched junction bases: 4. In DNA form, the CDR3 reads TGTGCCAGCAGCGTAGATCTGGGGGGGCAAGAGACCCAGTACTTC. It codes for CASSVDLGGQETQYF.

The J gene is TRBJ1-6, the V gene TRBV6-6; weak D call: TRBD1 (5 bases). This CDR3 has 15 amino acids. V was clipped by 0 bases and J by 14 bases, with 17 bases between them. CDR1 MNHNY and CDR2 SVGAGI come from the germline V gene (reference sequence). CDR3 coding DNA: TGTGCCAGCAGTTACTCGAAGGACACTCACCGTTCCCTCCACTTT. Translating gives CASSYSKDTHRSLHF.

About this clone itself: The sample carries other DNA sequences with the same CDR3. The V call is TRBV2, the J call TRBJ2-2; 8 nucleotides agree with TRBD1. CDR1 and CDR2 (germline): SNHLY, FYNNEI. Losses at the gene ends were 3 bases for V and 5 bases for J; bases not matched to a gene: 2. There are 14 residues in the CDR3. The CDR3 region has the DNA TGTGCCAGCAGTGAGAGGACAGGGACCGGGGAGCTGTTTTTT. This sequence encodes CASSERTGTGELFF.

The chain uses TRBV9 and TRBJ2-5; D is unresolved. The germline gives CDR1 SGDLS, CDR2 YYNGEE. The V and J ends lost 0 bases and 2 bases respectively, with 11 bases between them. The length of the CDR3 is 15 residues. This chain's CDR3 is CASSVAGLRQETQYF. Written as DNA, the CDR3 is TGTGCCAGCAGCGTAGCGGGTCTGAGACAAGAGACCCAGTACTTC.

The J gene is TRBJ2-1, the V gene TRBV7-6, with 9 bases lining up with TRBD2. CDR1 is SGHVS, CDR2 FNYEAQ, per germline. The trim removed 2 bases at V and 9 bases at J, leaving 11 bases unmatched. The CDR3 totals 16 residues. The CDR3 DNA is TGTGCCAGCAGCTTATTGATCGGCGGGGGGGTTTCTGAGCAGTTCTTC. This sequence encodes CASSLLIGGGVSEQFF.

The chain couples TRBV7-6 to TRBJ2-1; 9 nucleotides match TRBD2. The CDR3 loop spans 14 amino acids. Germline V gene sequence: CDR1 SGHVS, CDR2 FNYEAQ. V was clipped by 3 bases and J by 9 bases; unmatched bases: 6. The CDR3 here is CASSLASGDGEQFF. The DNA for the CDR3 is TGTGCCAGCAGCTTGGCTAGCGGGGACGGTGAGCAGTTCTTC.

The chain joins TRBV7-9 to TRBJ2-1; TRBD1 aligns across 7 bases. The CDR3 loop spans 12 amino acids. Unmatched junction bases numbered 7, after V lost 5 bases and J lost 12 bases. Per the germline V gene, CDR1 is SEHNR and CDR2 is FQNEAQ (reference sequence). CDR3 sequence reads: CASSPSDRAQFF. DNA of the CDR3: TGTGCCAGCAGCCCATCCGACAGGGCGCAGTTCTTC.

The chain employs TRBV9 and TRBJ1-2, with TRBD1 as a possible D gene (5 bases). The germline V gene has CDR1 SGDLS and CDR2 YYNGEE. V dropped 3 bases and J dropped 7 bases, with 16 bases sitting between them. There are 14 residues in the CDR3. In DNA form, the CDR3 reads TGTGCCAGCAGCGACCGGACATGGGATGGTGGCTACACCTTC. Amino acid sequence: CASSDRTWDGGYTF.

Only one count was recorded for this clone. The chain carries TRBV30 and TRBJ2-3; 10 bases map to TRBD2. The CDR3 is 15 residues long. V lost 5 bases to trimming and J lost 2 bases; unmatched junction nucleotides: 7. Germline CDR1 GTSNPN, CDR2 SVGIG (reference sequence). The DNA for the CDR3 is TGTGCCTGGTCATTCAGCGGGGGGGTCACAGATACGCAGTATTTT. Translation gives CAWSFSGGVTDTQYF. The entire variable domain, with the rest obtained from reference TRBV30 and TRBJ2-3, is as follows: SQTIHQWPATLVQPVGSPLSLECTVEGTSNPNLYWYRQAAGRGLQLLFYSVGIGQISSEVPQNLSASRPQDRQFILSSKKLLLSDSGFYLCAWSFSGGVTDTQYFGPGTRLTVL.

This rearrangement joins TRBV6-4 to TRBJ2-2; 13 bases map to TRBD2. This CDR3 is built from 18 residues. Germline-derived CDR1 and CDR2 are MRHNA and SNTAGT. The V gene end was trimmed by 0 bases and the J gene end by 6 bases; junction bases not matched to a gene: 7. The CDR3 bases are TGTGCCAGCAGTGACTCCGGACTAGCGGGGGTCTCCCCCGGGGAGCTGTTTTTT. Translating it yields CASSDSGLAGVSPGELFF.

The V and J genes are TRBV7-3 and TRBJ2-2; 12 positions match TRBD2. Unmatched junction bases numbered 9, after V lost 4 bases and J lost 6 bases. The germline V gene encodes CDR1 SGHTA and CDR2 FQGTGA. The CDR3 runs 17 residues. CDR3 residues: CASSSPTSGGTPGELFF. The CDR3 DNA follows: TGTGCCAGCAGCTCACCGACTAGCGGGGGAACCCCCGGGGAGCTGTTTTTT. The full variable domain, rest sourced from reference TRBV7-3 and TRBJ2-2, is GAGVSQTPSNKVTEKGKYVELRCDPISGHTALYWYRQSLGQGPEFLIYFQGTGAADDSGLPNDRFFAVRPEGSVSTLKIQRTERGDSAVYLCASSSPTSGGTPGELFFGEGSRLTVL.

The rearrangement uses TRBV30 and TRBJ2-2; unclear D gene. Trimming cost V 0 bases and J 6 bases, with 14 bases left between them. CDR3 length: 15 residues. From germline, CDR1 is GTSNPN and CDR2 SVGIG (reference sequence). CDR3 nucleotide sequence: TGTGCCTGGAGTGTGGCAGGTATGGTCGCCGGGGAGCTGTTTTTT. This encodes CAWSVAGMVAGELFF.

The genes are TRBV11-3 and TRBJ2-3, with 8 bases fitting TRBD1. Trimming cost V 4 bases and J 0 bases; bases outside gene matches: 3. The CDR3 is 15 amino acids. Germline CDR1 SGHNT, CDR2 YENEEA. CDR3 DNA sequence: TGTGCCAGCAGCTCTACAGGGGGAAGCACAGATACGCAGTATTTT. This encodes CASSSTGGSTDTQYF.

The count of this clone is one. J is TRBJ1-4 and V is TRBV15; D possibly corresponds to TRBD1 (5 bases). CDR1 and CDR2 from the germline V gene are LNHNV and YYDKDF (reference sequence). The ends were cut back, 0 bases at V and 5 bases at J, with 19 bases in the middle. CDR3 length equals 18 residues. The CDR3: CATSRDLVKRRGNEKLFF. CDR3 nucleotide sequence: TGTGCCACCAGCAGAGACCTAGTTAAGAGACGGGGGAATGAAAAACTGTTTTTT.

The chain's CDR3 is CASSLAGSGARYGYTF. The CDR3 DNA follows: TGTGCCAGCAGCTTAGCGGGCTCAGGGGCGCGCTATGGCTACACCTTC. This chain connects TRBV7-9 to TRBJ1-2, with a weak D call TRBD1 (6 bases). This CDR3 has 16 amino acids. Trimming removed 0 bases at V and 4 bases at J, with 15 bases between. Per the germline V gene, CDR1 is SEHNR and CDR2 is FQNEAQ (reference sequence).

This sequence joins TRBV9 and TRBJ2-3; 7 bases match TRBD2. Germline CDR1 and CDR2: SGDLS and YYNGEE. The junction had 9 bases not matched to a gene; V was cut back by 0 bases and J by 5 bases. This CDR3 contains 16 residues. The CDR3 protein is CASSVAGREYVDTQYF. DNA for the CDR3: TGTGCCAGCAGCGTAGCTGGGCGGGAGTATGTAGATACGCAGTATTTT.